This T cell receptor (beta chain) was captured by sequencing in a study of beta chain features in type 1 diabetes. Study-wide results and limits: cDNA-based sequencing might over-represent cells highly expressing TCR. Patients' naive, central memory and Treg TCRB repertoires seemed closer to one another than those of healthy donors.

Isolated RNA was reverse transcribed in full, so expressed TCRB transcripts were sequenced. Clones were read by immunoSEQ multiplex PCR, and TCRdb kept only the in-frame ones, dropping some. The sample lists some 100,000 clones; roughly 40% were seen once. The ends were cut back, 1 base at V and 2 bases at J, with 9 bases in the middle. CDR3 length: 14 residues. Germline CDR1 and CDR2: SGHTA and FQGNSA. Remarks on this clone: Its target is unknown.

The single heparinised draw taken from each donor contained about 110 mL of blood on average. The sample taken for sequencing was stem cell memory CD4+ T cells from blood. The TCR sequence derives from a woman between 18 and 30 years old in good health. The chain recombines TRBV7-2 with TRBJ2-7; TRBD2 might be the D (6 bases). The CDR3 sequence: CASSLGAGAYEQYF. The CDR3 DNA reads TGTGCCAGCAGCTTAGGAGCGGGTGCCTACGAGCAGTACTTC.